This T cell receptor (beta chain) was recorded in a study of T cells in women clearing cervical HPV infection. Study-wide context: Controls gave blood once infection was undetectable; cases at lesion identification.

General study points: TRBV6-7 relative abundance averaged roughly 0.099% in cases and 0.15% to 0.2% in controls. Cases and controls were distinguished at AUC about 0.79 by richness and V genes.

About this clone: Antigen specificity is unknown. The CDR3 is cut off 3 residues early in the read; its end comes from the germline J gene.

The CDR3 contains 13 residues. From germline, CDR1 is SGHNT and CDR2 YYREEE (reference sequence). Trimming removed 4 bases from V and 2 bases from J; junction bases left unmatched: 2. Measured with immunoSEQ multiplex PCR; TCRdb has only the in-frame clones, and not every one. This sample's table reports about 26,000 clones. The sequence was obtained from a woman between 18 and 75 years old with a cervical HPV16 infection that either progressed to CIN3+ or cleared (not recorded which). This chain connects TRBV5-4 to TRBJ2-7; 8 bases fit TRBD1. The sequencing sample was made of blood buffy coat. The CDR3 DNA, read in part, is TGTGCCAGCAGCCCGGACAGGGCCTACGAG. It encodes CASSPDRAYE. The CDR3 reads in full as CASSPDRAYEQYF. The full variable domain, in which reference TRBV5-4 and TRBJ2-7 provide the parts outside the CDR3, is ETGVTQSPTHLIKTRGQQVTLRCSSQSGHNTVSWYQQALGQGPQFIFQYYREEENGRGNFPPRFSGLQFPNYSSELNVNALELDDSALYLCASSPDRAYEQYFGPGTRLTVT.